The sequence of this TCR beta chain was determined in a study of blood T cell repertoires in COVID-19. Study-level information: COVID-19 samples from acute and convalescent phases originated in the United States, Italy and Spain.

Original processing notes: Cell counts per sample came from amplifying reference gene primers. Profiled with immunoSEQ multiplex PCR; TCRdb holds only in-frame clones, not every one. That table supplies the V and J calls and clone size; D and trimming were determined from the DNA. The table has some 150,000 clones, 70% to 90% seen once. The CDR3 loop spans 14 amino acids. Germline lookup yields CDR1 SNHLY and CDR2 FYNNEI. Losses at the gene ends were 6 bases for V and 1 base for J; bases not matched to a gene: 4. The sequenced sample consisted of peripheral blood. The chain recombines TRBV2 with TRBJ1-2, with 8 bases lining up with TRBD1. The receptor was isolated from a man aged 55 to 70 with acute or convalescent COVID-19. The CDR3 loop is CASSRGQGNYGYTF. In nucleotides, the CDR3 is TGTGCCAGCAGCCGCGGACAGGGTAACTATGGCTACACCTTC.